One and the same sample provided the 27 T cell receptor beta chains below, sequenced in a study of cytomegalovirus exposure and HLA in healthy donors. With 60 Vbeta and 13 Jbeta primers, the PCR was carried out. Assay: immunoSEQ multiplex PCR; the TCRdb copy retains only in-frame clones and omits some. Counted here are about 150,000 clones, around 84% occurring once; the ten biggest clones make up 3%. Input material: PBMCs. The receptors were sampled from a man aged 40-49 years in good health and CMV-seropositive.

The chain combines TRBV5-8 with TRBJ1-3; TRBD1 might be the D (6 bases). Trimming pared 6 bases from V and 2 bases from J, leaving 15 bases between. In germline, CDR1 is SGHTS, CDR2 YDEGEE. The length of the CDR3 is 15 residues. The chain's CDR3 is CASIGQSRPGNTIYF. For the CDR3, the DNA is TGTGCCAGCATCGGACAGTCAAGACCTGGAAACACCATATATTTT.

The chain recombines TRBV4-2 with TRBJ2-5, with D maybe TRBD1 (5 bases). The V end was cut by 8 bases, the J end by 2 bases, with 15 bases between. The CDR3 loop spans 14 amino acids. Per the germline V gene, CDR1 is LGHNA and CDR2 is YNFKEQ. DNA of the CDR3: TGTGCCAGCTCAGTGGGGCAGGGACAAGAGACCCAGTACTTC. Protein product: CASSVGQGQETQYF.

The chain joins TRBV27 to TRBJ2-5, with 11 bases identical to TRBD2. With the DNA end fitting TRBJ2-7 better, the J assignment may be wrong. This CDR3 is built from 14 residues. Germline V gives CDR1 MNHEY, CDR2 SMNVEV (reference sequence). The CDR3 bases are TGTGCCAGCAGTTTGGTACTAGCGGGAGACGAGCAGTACTTC. Its translation is CASSLVLAGDEQYF.

This rearrangement joins TRBV6-5 to TRBJ1-1; a weak D match, TRBD1 (6 bases). With 6 bases removed from V and 4 bases from J, the gap between germline ends came to 15 bases. The CDR3 covers 14 residues. Germline V gene lookup returns CDR1 MNHEY and CDR2 SVGAGI. Here the CDR3 reads CASSPDRSSTEAFF. CDR3 nucleotide sequence: TGTGCCAGCAGCCCTGACAGGTCGTCCACTGAAGCTTTCTTT.

This sequence joins TRBV5-1 and TRBJ2-1, with TRBD2 identical over 14 bases. The CDR3 is made up of 17 amino acids. Germline V gene sequence: CDR1 SGHRS, CDR2 YFSETQ. V lost 2 bases, J lost 9 bases, and 10 bases stayed unmatched. This chain's CDR3 is CASSFIPGTSGSGEQFF. In DNA, the CDR3 is TGCGCCAGCAGCTTCATCCCCGGGACTAGCGGGAGTGGTGAGCAGTTCTTC. Variable domain in full (rest from reference TRBV5-1 and TRBJ2-1): KAGVTQTPRYLIKTRGQQVTLSCSPISGHRSVSWYQQTPGQGLQFLFEYFSETQRNKGNFPGRFSGRQFSNSRSEMNVSTLELGDSALYLCASSFIPGTSGSGEQFFGPGTRLTVL.

This chain joins TRBV28 and TRBJ2-1, with D perhaps TRBD2 (6 bases). The CDR3 is made up of 14 amino acids. CDR1 is MDHEN and CDR2 is SYDVKM in the germline V gene. V lost 2 bases and J 7 bases, leaving 12 bases between the germline ends. The CDR3 protein is CASSLGTVLNEQFF. The CDR3 DNA reads TGTGCCAGCAGTTTAGGGACTGTACTGAATGAGCAGTTCTTC.

The chain is built from TRBV2 and TRBJ2-1, with D maybe TRBD2 (6 bases). Per germline, CDR1 SNHLY and CDR2 FYNNEI. CDR3 length: 14 amino acids. Trimming removed 9 bases at V and 0 bases at J, with 12 bases between. Written as DNA, the CDR3 is TGTGCCAGAGTGCGGGGAAGCTCCTACAATGAGCAGTTCTTC. This sequence encodes CARVRGSSYNEQFF.

The count of this clone is one. The V and J genes are TRBV4-1 and TRBJ1-5, with D perhaps TRBD1 (6 bases). Between the trimmed V and J ends, which lost 0 bases and 7 bases, there was a span of 13 bases. The CDR3 totals 15 residues. From germline, CDR1 is MGHRA and CDR2 YSYEKL. In nucleotides, the CDR3 is TGCGCCAGCAGCCAAGATAACAGGGTAGGGCAGCCCCAGCATTTT. It yields the protein CASSQDNRVGQPQHF.

This sequence joins TRBV7-9 and TRBJ1-5; 7 nucleotides match TRBD1. The V segment lost 0 bases and the J segment 5 bases; nucleotides outside the gene matches: 13. The V gene's germline CDR1 is SEHNR and CDR2 FQNEAQ (reference sequence). The CDR3 length is 18 residues. Here the CDR3 reads CASSLASGTDNPYQPQHF. The CDR3 DNA reads TGTGCCAGCAGCTTAGCTTCCGGGACAGACAACCCCTATCAGCCCCAGCATTTT.

This CDR3 is CASSLSGGPPDYNEQFF. CDR3 nucleotide sequence: TGTGCCAGCAGTCTCTCAGGGGGCCCGCCCGACTACAATGAGCAGTTCTTC. This chain links TRBV7-9 with TRBJ2-1, with 8 bases identical to TRBD1. This CDR3 is 17 amino acids long. Germline CDR1 SEHNR, CDR2 FQNEAQ (reference sequence). V was clipped by 6 bases and J by 3 bases; unmatched bases: 13. The variable domain in full, with the rest retrieved from reference TRBV7-9 and TRBJ2-1, is DTGVSQNPRHKITKRGQNVTFRCDPISEHNRLYWYRQTLGQGPEFLTYFQNEAQLEKSRLLSDRFSAERPKGSFSTLEIQRTEQGDSAMYLCASSLSGGPPDYNEQFFGPGTRLTVL.

The chain couples TRBV6-5 to TRBJ1-3; a weak D match, TRBD1 (6 bases). Trimming took 6 bases from V and 7 from J, leaving 19 bases between them. Germline CDR1 reads MNHEY; CDR2 reads SVGAGI. There are 15 residues in the CDR3. In nucleotides, the CDR3 is TGTGCCAGCAGCTCACCGGGACAAGGGGCTAACACCATATATTTT. Amino acid sequence: CASSSPGQGANTIYF.

The chain combines TRBV7-9 with TRBJ2-5; possibly TRBD1 for D (6 bases). The CDR3 is 15 amino acids. The V gene's germline CDR1 is SEHNR and CDR2 FQNEAQ (reference sequence). Trimming cost V 5 bases and J 2 bases, with 15 bases left between them. The CDR3 spells CASSPWGQYQETQYF. The CDR3 region has the DNA TGTGCCAGCAGCCCCTGGGGGCAGTATCAAGAGACCCAGTACTTC.

CDR3: CAWSYGQLETQYF. For the CDR3, the DNA is TGTGCCTGGAGTTATGGACAGCTAGAGACCCAGTACTTC. The J gene is TRBJ2-5, the V gene TRBV30; TRBD1 might be the D (6 bases). The CDR3 runs 13 residues. Trimming stripped 2 bases from V and 4 bases from J, with 11 bases between. Germline lookup yields CDR1 GTSNPN and CDR2 SVGIG (reference sequence).

The chain combines TRBV25-1 with TRBJ1-4; D may be TRBD1 (5 bases). Germline V gives CDR1 MGHDK, CDR2 SYGVNS. CDR3 length equals 15 residues. V dropped 2 bases and J dropped 2 bases, with 9 bases sitting between them. CDR3 amino acids: CASSEMWGTNEKLFF. For the CDR3, the DNA is TGTGCCAGCAGTGAAATGTGGGGCACTAATGAAAAACTGTTTTTT.

The chain is built from TRBV2 and TRBJ2-5; possibly TRBD2 for D (6 bases). Germline-derived CDR1 and CDR2 are SNHLY and FYNNEI. The V end was cut by 3 bases, the J end by 4 bases, with 18 bases between. The CDR3 runs 16 residues. CDR3 amino acids: CASSEPRAGRGETQYF. The CDR3, as DNA: TGTGCCAGCAGTGAGCCGAGGGCAGGGCGGGGAGAGACCCAGTACTTC. Combining the CDR3 with reference TRBV2 and TRBJ2-5 gives the whole variable domain EPEVTQTPSHQVTQMGQEVILRCVPISNHLYFYWYRQILGQKVEFLVSFYNNEISEKSEIFDDQFSVERPDGSNFTLKIRSTKLEDSAMYFCASSEPRAGRGETQYFGPGTRLLVL.

CDR3: CASSQNRGRNTEAFF. The CDR3 DNA is TGTGCCAGCTCACAGAACAGGGGCCGGAACACTGAAGCTTTCTTT. The chain links TRBV18 to TRBJ1-1; 7 nucleotides align to TRBD1. CDR1 is KGHSH, CDR2 LQKENI, per germline. V lost 4 bases and J lost 1; bases outside the gene matches: 6. The CDR3 is 15 residues long.

Points on this clone: Different DNA sequences within this sample yield the same CDR3. The chain employs TRBV11-3 and TRBJ2-7; 9 nucleotides align to TRBD1. Germline trimming cut 5 bases from V and 0 bases from J; bases unmatched to any gene: 14. CDR1 and CDR2 (germline): SGHNT, YENEEA. The CDR3 contains 18 residues. The CDR3 loop reads CASSRGQGANRGSYEQYF. For the CDR3, the DNA is TGTGCCAGCAGCAGGGGACAGGGTGCGAACCGGGGCTCCTACGAGCAGTACTTC.

The gene calls are TRBV4-2 and TRBJ2-5, with D perhaps TRBD2 (6 bases). The germline V and J ends were trimmed by 1 base and 3 bases, with 15 bases remaining between them. CDR3 length equals 16 residues. Germline lookup yields CDR1 LGHNA and CDR2 YNFKEQ. In DNA form, the CDR3 reads TGTGCCAGCAGCCAAGGATCCTCCTGGGGGGAAGAGACCCAGTACTTC. Protein sequence: CASSQGSSWGEETQYF.

The chain combines TRBV7-2 with TRBJ2-1; 9 bases are shared with TRBD2. Germline CDR1 and CDR2: SGHTA and FQGNSA. With 5 bases clipped from V and 4 bases from J, the junction kept 9 bases outside the gene matches. This CDR3 is 16 amino acids long. CDR3 bases: TGTGCCAGCAGCCTCTATGCCAGCGGGGGGTACAATGAGCAGTTCTTC. Residues: CASSLYASGGYNEQFF. Full variable domain (outside the CDR3, taken from reference TRBV7-2 and TRBJ2-1): GAGVSQSPSNKVTEKGKDVELRCDPISGHTALYWYRQSLGQGLEFLIYFQGNSAPDKSGLPSDRFSAERTGGSVSTLTIQRTQQEDSAVYLCASSLYASGGYNEQFFGPGTRLTVL.

In DNA form, the CDR3 reads TGTGCCAGACAGACTAGCGGCTACGAGCAGTACTTC. It codes for CARQTSGYEQYF. The V and J genes are TRBV6-4 and TRBJ2-7; TRBD2 agrees at 9 bases. This CDR3 is built from 12 residues. CDR1 is MRHNA, CDR2 SNTAGT, per germline. V lost 9 bases to trimming and J lost 3 bases; unmatched junction nucleotides: 3.

This sequence joins TRBV30 and TRBJ1-3; no clear D gene. Trimming removed 0 bases at V and 3 bases at J, with 6 bases between. Germline CDR1 reads GTSNPN; CDR2 reads SVGIG (reference sequence). The CDR3 spans 13 residues. The CDR3 DNA sequence: TGTGCCTGGAGTGTTGTAAATGGAAACACCATATATTTT. It yields the protein CAWSVVNGNTIYF.

This clone was recorded only once. The chain has TRBV4-1 and TRBJ2-2; TRBD2 agrees at 8 bases. This CDR3 has 16 amino acids. J was trimmed by 0 bases and V by 2 bases; bases with no gene match: 2. In germline, CDR1 is MGHRA, CDR2 YSYEKL. Written as DNA, the CDR3 is TGCGCCAGCAGCCAATCACTAGCGGCGAACACCGGGGAGCTGTTTTTT. This gives the protein CASSQSLAANTGELFF.

The genes are TRBV25-1 and TRBJ2-1; D is possibly TRBD1 (6 bases). V lost 6 bases, J lost 9 bases, and 12 bases lay in between. Germline V CDR1 and CDR2: MGHDK, SYGVNS. The length of the CDR3 is 12 residues. CDR3 protein: CASRTGSGEQFF. CDR3 coding DNA: TGTGCCAGCAGAACAGGGTCGGGTGAGCAGTTCTTC.

The chain carries TRBV28 and TRBJ2-7; D might be TRBD2 (5 bases). Trimming shortened V by 4 bases and J by 1 base, and 14 bases separated the two germline ends. CDR1 MDHEN and CDR2 SYDVKM come from the germline V gene. CDR3 size: 15 residues. CDR3 nucleotides: TGTGCCAGCAGTTCCGCGGACTTAAGATCCTACGAGCAGTACTTC. This translates into CASSSADLRSYEQYF.

The rearrangement links TRBV6-5 to TRBJ1-2; D is uncertain. With 5 bases removed from V and 4 bases from J, the gap between germline ends came to 14 bases. Germline CDR1 reads MNHEY; CDR2 reads SVGAGI. The CDR3 loop spans 14 amino acids. The CDR3 sequence is CASSPSGQSYGYTF. DNA for the CDR3: TGTGCCAGCAGTCCCAGTGGGCAGAGCTATGGCTACACCTTC.

The chain couples TRBV10-2 to TRBJ1-1, with 8 bases fitting TRBD1. The CDR3 has 13 amino acids. Germline V gene data show CDR1 as WSHSY and CDR2 as SAAADI. V lost 8 bases, J lost 4 bases, and 6 bases stayed unmatched. The CDR3 DNA reads as TGCGCCAGCGGAAACACAGGGGGCACTGAAGCTTTCTTT. It codes for CASGNTGGTEAFF.

This clone has a handful of counts. V and J are TRBV11-3 and TRBJ2-7, with 10 positions matching TRBD2. CDR1 and CDR2 (germline): SGHNT, YENEEA. After removal of 4 bases from V and 6 bases from J, the junction contained 6 bases not matched to a gene. The CDR3 covers 14 residues. The chain's CDR3 is CASSSSGRGSEQYF. The CDR3 bases are TGTGCCAGCAGCTCTAGCGGGAGAGGTAGCGAGCAGTACTTC.